A selection of T cell receptor beta chains follows, all from one sample in a study of blood T cell repertoires in COVID-19. TCRdb's table, derived via immunoSEQ multiplex PCR, lists solely in-frame clones and lacks some. Altogether some 110,000 clones are present, 84% being singletons, with the ten largest covering 14% to 15%. The sequenced sample was peripheral blood. The receptors come from a woman aged 60-75 years with acute or convalescent COVID-19. Both conserved end residues are part of each CDR3. A D gene is named only where the DNA matches it firmly. Not all rows give a size; the values are once, few, many and, for expanded clones, a class.

d_call: TRBD1
j_call: TRBJ2-5
clone_size: few
v_call: TRBV27
cdr3_aa: CASSLMKGWDRGTQTQYF
cdr3_nt: TGTGCCAGCAGTTTAATGAAGGGTTGGGACAGGGGTACCCAGACCCAGTACTTC

d_call: TRBD2
j_call: TRBJ2-3
clone_size: .
v_call: TRBV19
cdr3_aa: CASSTLSGRATDTQYF
cdr3_nt: TGTGCCAGTAGTACCCTAAGCGGGAGGGCCACAGATACGCAGTATTTT

d_call: TRBD2
j_call: TRBJ2-2
clone_size: .
v_call: TRBV18
cdr3_aa: CASSSNPLAGVLNTGELFF
cdr3_nt: TGTGCCAGCTCATCGAATCCTCTAGCGGGAGTCCTCAACACCGGGGAGCTGTTTTTT

d_call: .
j_call: TRBJ1-2
clone_size: .
v_call: TRBV27
cdr3_aa: CASSLSGDLSYGYTF
cdr3_nt: TGTGCCAGCAGTTTATCCGGGGATCTAAGCTATGGCTACACCTTC

d_call: TRBD2
j_call: TRBJ2-3
clone_size: .
v_call: TRBV15
cdr3_aa: CATSKVAGGGDTQYF
cdr3_nt: TGTGCCACCAGCAAAGTAGCGGGGGGTGGAGATACGCAGTATTTT

d_call: TRBD1
j_call: TRBJ2-7
clone_size: .
v_call: TRBV11-2
cdr3_aa: CASSLTLGQGFPYEQYF
cdr3_nt: TGTGCCAGCAGCTTAACCCTAGGACAGGGGTTTCCCTACGAGCAGTACTTC

d_call: TRBD1
j_call: TRBJ2-7
clone_size: few
v_call: TRBV11-2
cdr3_aa: CASSLTGTGIIGQYF
cdr3_nt: TGTGCCAGCAGCTTAACTGGGACAGGGATTATCGGGCAGTACTTC

d_call: .
j_call: TRBJ2-7
clone_size: once
v_call: TRBV7-8
cdr3_aa: CASSQGDVYEQYF
cdr3_nt: TGTGCCAGCAGCCAAGGGGATGTCTACGAGCAGTACTTC

d_call: TRBD2
j_call: TRBJ2-3
clone_size: .
v_call: TRBV5-4
cdr3_aa: CASSSGLAGGADTQYF
cdr3_nt: TGTGCCAGCAGCTCCGGACTAGCGGGAGGAGCAGATACGCAGTATTTT

d_call: TRBD1
j_call: TRBJ1-3
clone_size: .
v_call: TRBV6-4
cdr3_aa: CASSTGTGAISGNTIYF
cdr3_nt: TGTGCCAGCAGTACCGGGACAGGGGCCATCTCAGGAAACACCATATATTTT

d_call: TRBD1
j_call: TRBJ2-7
clone_size: once
v_call: TRBV5-1
cdr3_aa: CASSRQGVAYEQYF
cdr3_nt: TGCGCCAGCAGCAGACAGGGAGTCGCCTACGAGCAGTACTTC

d_call: .
j_call: TRBJ2-7
clone_size: .
v_call: TRBV6-5
cdr3_aa: CASSYRRGSYEQYF
cdr3_nt: TGTGCCAGCAGTTATAGAAGGGGCTCCTACGAGCAGTACTTC

d_call: .
j_call: TRBJ2-4
clone_size: .
v_call: TRBV5-6
cdr3_aa: CASSGRSWAAKNIQYF
cdr3_nt: TGTGCCAGCAGCGGTCGGTCTTGGGCAGCCAAAAACATTCAGTACTTC

d_call: .
j_call: TRBJ1-1
clone_size: .
v_call: TRBV20-1
cdr3_aa: CSGSGSTEAFF
cdr3_nt: TGCAGCGGTAGTGGGAGCACTGAAGCTTTCTTT

d_call: TRBD2
j_call: TRBJ2-5
clone_size: .
v_call: TRBV7-6
cdr3_aa: CASTTGGFQETQYF
cdr3_nt: TGTGCCAGCACGACGGGGGGGTTTCAAGAGACCCAGTACTTC

d_call: .
j_call: TRBJ2-1
clone_size: .
v_call: TRBV2
cdr3_aa: CASSGQGNNEQFF
cdr3_nt: TGTGCCAGCAGTGGGCAGGGGAACAATGAGCAGTTCTTC

d_call: TRBD2
j_call: TRBJ2-1
clone_size: .
v_call: TRBV5-4
cdr3_aa: CASSLGPGGEQFF
cdr3_nt: TGTGCCAGCAGCTTGGGGCCGGGGGGTGAGCAGTTCTTC

d_call: .
j_call: TRBJ1-2
clone_size: .
v_call: TRBV29-1
cdr3_aa: CSVEASGTHYGYTF
cdr3_nt: TGCAGCGTTGAAGCCTCAGGGACACACTATGGCTACACCTTC

d_call: TRBD2
j_call: TRBJ2-3
clone_size: .
v_call: TRBV7-2
cdr3_aa: CASSLRLAGGTDTQYF
cdr3_nt: TGTGCCAGCAGCTTGAGACTAGCGGGGGGGACAGATACGCAGTATTTT

d_call: .
j_call: TRBJ1-1
clone_size: .
v_call: TRBV25-1
cdr3_aa: CASSEYVDTRAFF
cdr3_nt: TGTGCCAGCAGTGAATATGTGGACACTCGGGCTTTCTTT

d_call: TRBD2
j_call: TRBJ2-1
clone_size: .
v_call: TRBV29-1
cdr3_aa: CSVEELAGGLNEQFF
cdr3_nt: TGCAGCGTTGAAGAACTAGCGGGAGGGCTCAATGAGCAGTTCTTC

d_call: TRBD1
j_call: TRBJ2-7
clone_size: .
v_call: TRBV29-1
cdr3_aa: CSVLKLQGTAYEQYF
cdr3_nt: TGCAGCGTCCTGAAACTACAAGGGACAGCCTACGAGCAGTACTTC

d_call: TRBD2
j_call: TRBJ2-1
clone_size: .
v_call: TRBV28
cdr3_aa: CASRGTSGRASYNEQFF
cdr3_nt: TGTGCCAGCAGAGGGACTAGCGGGAGGGCCTCCTACAATGAGCAGTTCTTC

d_call: .
j_call: TRBJ2-2
clone_size: once
v_call: TRBV5-6
cdr3_aa: CASSLRTEELFF
cdr3_nt: TGTGCCAGCAGCTTGAGAACAGAGGAGCTGTTTTTT

d_call: TRBD1
j_call: TRBJ1-2
clone_size: once
v_call: TRBV12-3/TRBV12-4
cdr3_aa: CASRVTGTYGYTF
cdr3_nt: TGTGCCAGCAGGGTGACAGGGACCTATGGCTACACCTTC

d_call: .
j_call: TRBJ2-3
clone_size: once
v_call: TRBV5-1
cdr3_aa: CASSFQSDTQYF
cdr3_nt: TGCGCCAGCAGCTTTCAATCAGATACGCAGTATTTT

d_call: .
j_call: TRBJ1-2
clone_size: .
v_call: TRBV29-1
cdr3_aa: CSVDSGFGYTF
cdr3_nt: TGCAGCGTTGATTCGGGGTTCGGCTACACCTTC

d_call: .
j_call: TRBJ1-1
clone_size: .
v_call: TRBV4-1
cdr3_aa: CASSQITNTEAFF
cdr3_nt: TGCGCCAGCAGCCAAATTACTAACACTGAAGCTTTCTTT

d_call: TRBD1
j_call: TRBJ2-2
clone_size: .
v_call: TRBV25-1
cdr3_aa: CASSERAGGYTGELFF
cdr3_nt: TGTGCCAGCAGTGAAAGGGCAGGGGGCTACACCGGGGAGCTGTTTTTT

d_call: TRBD1
j_call: TRBJ2-7
clone_size: .
v_call: TRBV28
cdr3_aa: CASSYHPGGYEQYF
cdr3_nt: TGTGCCAGCAGCTATCACCCAGGGGGCTACGAGCAGTACTTC

d_call: .
j_call: TRBJ1-1
clone_size: .
v_call: TRBV7-3
cdr3_aa: CASSLSTGNVPSTEAFF
cdr3_nt: TGTGCCAGCAGCTTATCGACGGGGAATGTCCCGAGCACTGAAGCTTTCTTT

d_call: TRBD2
j_call: TRBJ2-1
clone_size: .
v_call: TRBV27
cdr3_aa: CASSFMAGGGYNEQFF
cdr3_nt: TGTGCCAGCAGTTTTATGGCGGGAGGGGGGTACAATGAGCAGTTCTTC

d_call: TRBD1
j_call: TRBJ1-3
clone_size: once
v_call: TRBV3-1/TRBV3-2
cdr3_aa: CASSLPGQGAGVNTIYF
cdr3_nt: TGTGCCAGCAGCCTCCCGGGACAGGGGGCCGGAGTAAACACCATATATTTT

d_call: .
j_call: TRBJ1-1
clone_size: .
v_call: TRBV5-1
cdr3_aa: CASGVEGRNTEAFF
cdr3_nt: TGCGCCAGCGGGGTGGAGGGGCGTAACACTGAAGCTTTCTTT

d_call: TRBD1
j_call: TRBJ1-2
clone_size: .
v_call: TRBV28
cdr3_aa: CASQYAGGHWRGYTF
cdr3_nt: TGTGCCAGCCAGTACGCAGGGGGCCACTGGAGGGGCTACACCTTC

d_call: .
j_call: TRBJ1-1
clone_size: .
v_call: TRBV28
cdr3_aa: CASSLLGGEAFF
cdr3_nt: TGTGCCAGCAGTTTATTGGGGGGTGAAGCTTTCTTT

d_call: TRBD1
j_call: TRBJ1-4
clone_size: .
v_call: TRBV5-1
cdr3_aa: CASTLRQGDEKLFF
cdr3_nt: TGCGCCAGCACCCTCCGACAGGGCGACGAAAAACTGTTTTTT

d_call: .
j_call: TRBJ1-2
clone_size: .
v_call: TRBV5-4
cdr3_aa: CASSRAAGTPYGYTF
cdr3_nt: TGTGCCAGCAGCCGCGCGGCGGGAACCCCCTATGGCTACACCTTC

d_call: TRBD1
j_call: TRBJ1-1
clone_size: .
v_call: TRBV30
cdr3_aa: CAWSTGAVAFF
cdr3_nt: TGTGCCTGGAGTACAGGGGCAGTAGCTTTCTTT

d_call: .
j_call: TRBJ2-3
clone_size: .
v_call: TRBV5-1
cdr3_aa: CASSLDTPGDTQYF
cdr3_nt: TGCGCCAGCAGCTTGGACACCCCCGGGGATACGCAGTATTTT

d_call: .
j_call: TRBJ1-3
clone_size: .
v_call: TRBV5-4
cdr3_aa: CASSLNEDSIYF
cdr3_nt: TGTGCCAGCAGCTTGAACGAGGACTCCATATATTTT

d_call: TRBD2
j_call: TRBJ2-1
clone_size: .
v_call: TRBV27
cdr3_aa: CASSSSGGYNEQFF
cdr3_nt: TGTGCCAGCAGTTCTAGCGGGGGATACAATGAGCAGTTCTTC

d_call: .
j_call: TRBJ1-6
clone_size: .
v_call: TRBV27
cdr3_aa: CASSPLDSPLHF
cdr3_nt: TGTGCCAGCAGTCCTCTTGATTCACCCCTCCACTTT

d_call: .
j_call: TRBJ1-2
clone_size: .
v_call: TRBV28
cdr3_aa: CAAEGNGYTF
cdr3_nt: TGTGCCGCGGAGGGGAATGGCTACACCTTC

d_call: .
j_call: TRBJ1-5
clone_size: .
v_call: TRBV5-8
cdr3_aa: CASGQNNQPQHF
cdr3_nt: TGTGCCAGCGGACAGAACAATCAGCCCCAGCATTTT

d_call: .
j_call: TRBJ1-2
clone_size: .
v_call: TRBV28
cdr3_aa: CASRPQGNYGYTF
cdr3_nt: TGTGCCAGCAGGCCCCAGGGTAACTATGGCTACACCTTC

d_call: TRBD1
j_call: TRBJ2-1
clone_size: .
v_call: TRBV6-5
cdr3_aa: CASSYDRGDYNEQFF
cdr3_nt: TGTGCCAGCAGTTACGACAGGGGTGACTACAATGAGCAGTTCTTC

d_call: .
j_call: TRBJ1-4
clone_size: .
v_call: TRBV29-1
cdr3_aa: CGGRRREKLFF
cdr3_nt: TGCGGAGGGAGGCGCCGGGAAAAACTGTTTTTT

d_call: TRBD1
j_call: TRBJ1-5
clone_size: .
v_call: TRBV19
cdr3_aa: CASSAQGGQPQHF
cdr3_nt: TGTGCCAGTAGTGCACAGGGGGGCCAGCCCCAGCATTTT

d_call: TRBD2
j_call: TRBJ2-5
clone_size: .
v_call: TRBV5-8
cdr3_aa: CASSLGLAGVETQYF
cdr3_nt: TGTGCCAGCAGCTTGGGACTAGCGGGAGTGGAGACCCAGTACTTC

d_call: .
j_call: TRBJ2-4
clone_size: .
v_call: TRBV24-1
cdr3_aa: CATNTGIGGNIQYF
cdr3_nt: TGTGCCACCAATACCGGCATCGGGGGAAACATTCAGTACTTC

d_call: TRBD1
j_call: TRBJ2-7
clone_size: .
v_call: TRBV10-2
cdr3_aa: CASGTGPWEQYF
cdr3_nt: TGCGCCAGCGGGACAGGGCCATGGGAGCAGTACTTC

d_call: .
j_call: TRBJ2-7
clone_size: .
v_call: TRBV19
cdr3_aa: CASSISGGGAYEQYF
cdr3_nt: TGTGCCAGTAGTATAAGTGGAGGGGGCGCGTACGAGCAGTACTTC

d_call: TRBD2
j_call: TRBJ2-7
clone_size: .
v_call: TRBV19
cdr3_aa: CASSRGTSGSLYEQYF
cdr3_nt: TGTGCCAGTAGTAGGGGGACTAGCGGGAGCCTCTACGAGCAGTACTTC

d_call: .
j_call: TRBJ2-2
clone_size: .
v_call: TRBV11-2
cdr3_aa: CASSLGTTRPHGELFF
cdr3_nt: TGTGCCAGCAGCTTAGGAACTACCCGTCCCCACGGGGAGCTGTTTTTT

d_call: TRBD1
j_call: TRBJ2-7
clone_size: .
v_call: TRBV18
cdr3_aa: CASSPRLGQTYYEQYF
cdr3_nt: TGTGCCAGCTCACCACGGTTGGGACAGACGTACTACGAGCAGTACTTC

d_call: .
j_call: TRBJ1-4
clone_size: .
v_call: TRBV6-5
cdr3_aa: CASRNGQRDEKLFF
cdr3_nt: TGTGCCAGCAGAAATGGACAGCGGGACGAAAAACTGTTTTTT